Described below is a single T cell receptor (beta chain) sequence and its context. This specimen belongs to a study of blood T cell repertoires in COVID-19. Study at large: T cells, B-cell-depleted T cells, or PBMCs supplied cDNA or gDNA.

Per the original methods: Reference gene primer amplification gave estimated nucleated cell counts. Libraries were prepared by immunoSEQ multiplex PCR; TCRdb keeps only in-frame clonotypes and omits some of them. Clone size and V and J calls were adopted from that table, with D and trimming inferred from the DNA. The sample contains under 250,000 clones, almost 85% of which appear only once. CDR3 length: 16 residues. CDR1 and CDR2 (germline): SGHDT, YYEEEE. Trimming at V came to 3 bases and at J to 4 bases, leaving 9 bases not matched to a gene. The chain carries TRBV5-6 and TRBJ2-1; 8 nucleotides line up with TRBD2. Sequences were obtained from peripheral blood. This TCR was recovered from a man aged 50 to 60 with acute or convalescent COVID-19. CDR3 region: CASSSGPGREYNEQFF. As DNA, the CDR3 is TGTGCCAGCAGCTCCGGCCCCGGGAGGGAGTACAATGAGCAGTTCTTC.